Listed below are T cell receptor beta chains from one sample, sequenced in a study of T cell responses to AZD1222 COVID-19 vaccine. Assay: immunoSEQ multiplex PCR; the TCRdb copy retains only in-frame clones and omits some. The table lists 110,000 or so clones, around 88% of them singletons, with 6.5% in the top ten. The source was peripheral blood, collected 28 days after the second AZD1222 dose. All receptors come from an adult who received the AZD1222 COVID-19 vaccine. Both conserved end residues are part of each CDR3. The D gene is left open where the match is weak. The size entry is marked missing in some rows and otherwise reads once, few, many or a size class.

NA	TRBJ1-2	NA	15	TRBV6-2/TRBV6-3	TGTGCCAGCAGTAACCAGGTGGGAGGGCGCTATGGCTACACCTTC	CASSNQVGGRYGYTF
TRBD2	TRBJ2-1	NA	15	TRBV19	TGTGCCAGTAACCCTACTAGCGGGGGGCCCCATGAGCAGTTCTTC	CASNPTSGGPHEQFF
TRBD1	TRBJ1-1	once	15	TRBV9	TGTGCCAGCAGCCCCCGACAGGGGCAGAACACTGAAGCTTTCTTT	CASSPRQGQNTEAFF
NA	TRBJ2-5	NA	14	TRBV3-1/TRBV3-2	TGTGCCAGCAGCCAGAGACGGTCACAAGAGACCCAGTACTTC	CASSQRRSQETQYF
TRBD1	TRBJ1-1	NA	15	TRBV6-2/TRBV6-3	TGTGCCAGCAGTCGTTCCGGGACAGGGCGCACTGAAGCTTTCTTT	CASSRSGTGRTEAFF
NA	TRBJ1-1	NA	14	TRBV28	TGTGCCAGCAGTTCCGGACAGAGGAACACTGAAGCTTTCTTT	CASSSGQRNTEAFF
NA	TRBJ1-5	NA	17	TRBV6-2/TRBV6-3	TGTGCCAGCAGTCTTACAAGGGGGGGCGCGGACAATCAGCCCCAGCATTTT	CASSLTRGGADNQPQHF
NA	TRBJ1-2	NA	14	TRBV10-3	TGTGCCATCAGTGAGTCGAAGGGGCTCTATGGCTACACCTTC	CAISESKGLYGYTF
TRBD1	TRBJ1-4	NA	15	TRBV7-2	TGTGCCAGCAGCAATCAGGGGGGCCGGGGTGAAAAACTGTTTTTT	CASSNQGGRGEKLFF
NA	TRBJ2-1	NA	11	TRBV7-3	TGTGCCAGCAGCTACTCCGGTGAGCAGTTCTTC	CASSYSGEQFF
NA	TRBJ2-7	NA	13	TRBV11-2	TGTGCCAGCAGCCTGGGACGTTCCTACGAGCAGTACTTC	CASSLGRSYEQYF
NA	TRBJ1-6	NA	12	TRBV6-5	TGTGCCAGCACACAGGGAAACTCACCCCTCCACTTT	CASTQGNSPLHF
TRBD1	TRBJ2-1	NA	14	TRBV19	TGTGCCAGTAGTAGTCGGACAGGGCTGGGTGAGCAGTTCTTC	CASSSRTGLGEQFF
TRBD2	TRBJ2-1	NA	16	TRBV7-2	TGTGCCAGCAGCTTAGAAATGTGGCGGGGGGGCAATGAGCAGTTCTTC	CASSLEMWRGGNEQFF
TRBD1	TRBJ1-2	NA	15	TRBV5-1	TGCGCCAGCAGCTCGCCGGGACAGGGAGACTATGGCTACACCTTC	CASSSPGQGDYGYTF
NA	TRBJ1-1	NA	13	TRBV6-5	TGTGCCAGCAGTTACTCAAGGGTTACTGAAGCTTTCTTT	CASSYSRVTEAFF
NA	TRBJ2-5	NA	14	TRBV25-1	TGTGCCAGCAGTGAATCGGGGGGCGGGATGCCCCAGTACTTC	CASSESGGGMPQYF
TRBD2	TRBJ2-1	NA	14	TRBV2	TGTGCCAGCATCGCTAGCGGGGCTCTCAATGAGCAGTTCTTC	CASIASGALNEQFF
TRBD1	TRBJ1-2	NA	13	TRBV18	TGTGCCAGCTCACCGGACAGGTTTTATGGCTACACCTTC	CASSPDRFYGYTF
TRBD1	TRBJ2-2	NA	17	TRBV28	TGTGCCAGCAGTTTACAAGGGGGCGGAACGAACACCGGGGAGCTGTTTTTT	CASSLQGGGTNTGELFF
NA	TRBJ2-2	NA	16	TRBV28	TGTGCCAGCACCCTGGGGGGGGCGAAGAACACCGGGGAGCTGTTTTTT	CASTLGGAKNTGELFF
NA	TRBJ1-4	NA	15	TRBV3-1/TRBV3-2	TGTGCCAGCAGCCGCGCCACATCTGCTAATGAAAAACTGTTTTTT	CASSRATSANEKLFF
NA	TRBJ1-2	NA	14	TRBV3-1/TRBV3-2	TGTGCCAGCAGCCAACGGACCGCGAGCTATGGCTACACCTTC	CASSQRTASYGYTF
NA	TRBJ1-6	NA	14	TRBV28	TGTGCCAGCAGCCCTCTGTACGCCAATTCACCCCTCCACTTT	CASSPLYANSPLHF
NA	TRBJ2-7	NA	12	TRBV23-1	TGTGAGTCCGGGAAGGGCTACTACGAGCAGTACTTC	CESGKGYYEQYF
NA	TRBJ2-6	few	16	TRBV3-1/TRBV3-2	TGTGCCAGCAGCCAAGATTGGGGAACTGGGGCCAACGTCCTGACTTTC	CASSQDWGTGANVLTF
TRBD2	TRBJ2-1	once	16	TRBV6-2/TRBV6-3	TGTGCCAGCAGCCCCAGACTAGCGGAGACCTACAATGAGCAGTTCTTC	CASSPRLAETYNEQFF
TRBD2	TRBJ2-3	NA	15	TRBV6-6	TGTGCCAGCAGAAAAGCGGGGGGACTCTCAGATACGCAGTATTTT	CASRKAGGLSDTQYF
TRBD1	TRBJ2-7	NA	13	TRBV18	TGTGCCAGCTCACAAAACAGGGGGGACGAGCAGTACTTC	CASSQNRGDEQYF
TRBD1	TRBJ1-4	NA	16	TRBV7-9	TGTGCCAGCAGCTTAGAACACGGGACAGGGGATGAAAAACTGTTTTTT	CASSLEHGTGDEKLFF
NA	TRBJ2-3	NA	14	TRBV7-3	TGTGCCAGCAGGCCGGCCAGGGGCACAGATACGCAGTATTTT	CASRPARGTDTQYF
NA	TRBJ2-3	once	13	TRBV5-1	TGCGCCAGCAGCCAACTAGGTTCAGATACGCAGTATTTT	CASSQLGSDTQYF
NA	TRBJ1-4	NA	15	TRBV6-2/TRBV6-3	TGTGCCAGCAGTTACTCCCTGGGAGATAATGAAAAACTGTTTTTT	CASSYSLGDNEKLFF